This T cell receptor (beta chain) was profiled in a study of identical twins. The study, taken as a whole, reports: Because invariant MAIT and iNKT cells could be present, zero-insertion analyses could be partly confounded. There were fewer insertions in abundant cord blood beta clonotypes, but memory repertoires showed no such pattern.

As regards this clonotype: The antigen is unknown.

Using its own MiXCR run on the 5' RACE reads, TCRdb lists one record per CDR3 protein. The sample has under 300,000 distinct CDR3 sequences, roughly 13% seen once; the top ten hold 4%. The germline gives CDR1 LGHNA, CDR2 YSLEER. This CDR3 is built from 19 residues. Trimming took 0 bases from V and 8 from J; bases not matched to a gene: 18. This sample also appeared in a second study, on yellow fever vaccine responses in identical twins.

The source material was memory (CD45RO+) T cells sorted from blood. This TCR was sampled from a woman aged 18-29 years in good health. The V gene is TRBV4-3, the J gene TRBJ2-3; 9 bases agree with TRBD1. CDR3 DNA sequence: TGCGCCAGCAGCCAAGAGGGAACGCCAAACAGGGGGCGAGGCCCTACGCAGTATTTT. Residues: CASSQEGTPNRGRGPTQYF.